This passage covers 14 T cell receptor beta chains from one sample sequenced in a study of blood T cell repertoires in COVID-19. This table comes from immunoSEQ multiplex PCR, and its TCRdb copy is limited to in-frame clones, with some not included. The profile shows approximately 92,000 clones, around 72% of them singletons. Sequenced: peripheral blood. The receptors come from a woman aged 55-69 years in a cohort sampled during active or convalescent COVID-19.

The chain is built from TRBV5-1 and TRBJ2-5; 7 bases agree with TRBD2. CDR1 is SGHRS, CDR2 YFSETQ, per germline. V shed 3 bases, J shed 5 bases, and the junction held 7 bases outside the gene matches. The CDR3 runs to 14 residues. CDR3 protein: CASSYASGVETQYF. The CDR3 region has the DNA TGCGCCAGCAGCTACGCGAGCGGGGTTGAGACCCAGTACTTC. Full variable domain (rest looked up from reference TRBV5-1 and TRBJ2-5): KAGVTQTPRYLIKTRGQQVTLSCSPISGHRSVSWYQQTPGQGLQFLFEYFSETQRNKGNFPGRFSGRQFSNSRSEMNVSTLELGDSALYLCASSYASGVETQYFGPGTRLLVL.

This clone was seen just once. The J gene is TRBJ1-5, the V gene TRBV7-2; 7 bases match TRBD1. Germline lookup yields CDR1 SGHTA and CDR2 FQGNSA. V shed 1 base, J shed 4 bases, and the junction held 4 bases outside the gene matches. The CDR3 sequence is 15 residues long. The CDR3 loop is CASSLGGQLNQPQHF. CDR3 DNA sequence: TGTGCCAGCAGCTTAGGGGGACAGCTTAATCAGCCCCAGCATTTT. Full variable domain (outside the CDR3, taken from reference TRBV7-2 and TRBJ1-5): GAGVSQSPSNKVTEKGKDVELRCDPISGHTALYWYRQSLGQGLEFLIYFQGNSAPDKSGLPSDRFSAERTGGSVSTLTIQRTQQEDSAVYLCASSLGGQLNQPQHFGDGTRLSIL.

The rearrangement links TRBV28 to TRBJ1-2; D remains unclear. The CDR3 has 12 amino acids. Trimming cost V 5 bases and J 1 base, with 5 bases left between them. The germline CDR1 and CDR2 sequences are MDHEN and SYDVKM. Here the CDR3 reads CASSRGNYGYTF. The CDR3 nucleotides read TGTGCCAGCAGTCGGGGTAACTATGGCTACACCTTC.

This sequence joins TRBV6-2 or TRBV6-3 and TRBJ2-5; 15 bases agree with TRBD2. Per germline, CDR1 MNHEY and CDR2 SVGEGT. The CDR3 sequence is 20 residues long. The V gene end was trimmed by 5 bases and the J gene end by 2 bases; junction bases not matched to a gene: 15. The CDR3 reads CASSNRTSGGARGWQETQYF. In DNA form, the CDR3 reads TGTGCCAGCAGTAATCGGACTAGCGGGGGGGCCAGGGGATGGCAAGAGACCCAGTACTTC.

The rearrangement joins TRBV5-1 to TRBJ2-5; TRBD2 aligns across 10 bases. CDR1 SGHRS and CDR2 YFSETQ come from the germline V gene. The trim removed 2 bases at V and 0 bases at J, leaving 4 bases unmatched. The CDR3 loop spans 16 amino acids. DNA for the CDR3: TGCGCCAGCAGCTTTGGACTAGCGGACTACCAAGAGACCCAGTACTTC. Amino acids: CASSFGLADYQETQYF.

CDR3 protein: CSASKQGYSNQPQHF. CDR3 sequence (DNA): TGCAGTGCTAGTAAACAGGGGTATAGCAATCAGCCCCAGCATTTT. The chain employs TRBV20-1 and TRBJ1-5, with 7 nucleotides matching TRBD1. Germline lookup yields CDR1 DFQATT and CDR2 SNEGSKA (reference sequence). This CDR3 has 15 residues. V shed 3 bases and J 0 bases; nucleotides not matched to a gene: 5.

This sequence joins TRBV27 and TRBJ2-2; no reliable D call. The V end was cut by 3 bases, the J end by 0 bases, with 8 bases between. Germline values: CDR1 MNHEY, CDR2 SMNVEV (reference sequence). This CDR3 has 15 amino acids. Written as DNA, the CDR3 is TGTGCCAGCAGTTTCTTCGCAGCGAACACCGGGGAGCTGTTTTTT. Translating it yields CASSFFAANTGELFF.

In DNA form, the CDR3 reads TGCGCCAGCAGCTTGGTTGAGGGGGCCTACGAGCAGTACTTC. Translation: CASSLVEGAYEQYF. V and J are TRBV5-1 and TRBJ2-7; TRBD1 is a possible D gene (6 bases). The V end was cut by 0 bases, the J end by 2 bases, with 9 bases between. The CDR3 is made up of 14 amino acids. Germline V gives CDR1 SGHRS, CDR2 YFSETQ.

This chain connects TRBV3-1 (or the pseudogene TRBV3-2) to TRBJ2-4; D remains unclear. V lost 0 bases and J lost 4, with 10 bases in between. The CDR3 is 15 amino acids. Looked up from germline, CDR1 is LGHDT and CDR2 is YNNKEL (reference sequence). In DNA form, the CDR3 reads TGTGCCAGCAGCCAAGATTTAACAGAAAAAAACATTCAGTACTTC. This translates into CASSQDLTEKNIQYF.

V is TRBV12-3 or TRBV12-4 and J is TRBJ1-4; no clear D gene. The V and J ends lost 6 bases and 8 bases respectively, with 7 bases between them. The CDR3 totals 11 residues. The CDR3 region has the DNA TGTGCCAGCAGATCAGGAGAAAAACTGTTTTTT. Amino acids: CASRSGEKLFF.

The gene calls are TRBV29-1 and TRBJ1-1; D remains ambiguous. Deletions cut 4 bases from V and 6 bases from J, with 12 bases between. This CDR3 is 12 amino acids long. Germline assignment: CDR1 SQVTM and CDR2 ANQGSEA. CDR3 in amino acids: CSVGFAVAEAFF. The CDR3 DNA follows: TGCAGCGTTGGTTTTGCTGTAGCTGAAGCTTTCTTT.

The gene calls are TRBV9 and TRBJ1-1; tentatively, D is TRBD1 (5 bases). The germline V gene encodes CDR1 SGDLS and CDR2 YYNGEE. Deletions cut 0 bases from V and 1 base from J, with 10 bases between. The CDR3 contains 15 residues. CDR3 protein: CASSVVTGGNTEAFF. For the CDR3, the DNA is TGTGCCAGCAGCGTAGTAACAGGCGGGAACACTGAAGCTTTCTTT.

The rearrangement uses TRBV6-2 or TRBV6-3 and TRBJ2-5, with 13 bases aligning to TRBD2. V shed 5 bases and J 1 base; nucleotides not matched to a gene: 7. The CDR3 sequence is 17 residues long. Germline CDR1 is MNHEY and CDR2 is SVGEGT. For the CDR3, the DNA is TGTGCCAGCAGTACCGGGACTAGCGGGGACTTCCAAGAGACCCAGTACTTC. It encodes CASSTGTSGDFQETQYF.

The chain uses TRBV3-1 (or the pseudogene TRBV3-2) and TRBJ2-1; tentative D call: TRBD1 (5 bases). This CDR3 spans 15 amino acids. V was shortened by 4 bases and J by 2 bases, with 12 bases between the two germline ends. CDR1 is LGHDT, CDR2 YNNKEL, per germline (reference sequence). Here the CDR3 DNA reads TGTGCCAGCAGCCTCTGGACACGAGCCTACAATGAGCAGTTCTTC. Protein product: CASSLWTRAYNEQFF.